The 9 T cell receptor beta chains listed next were all sequenced from one sample in a study of shared clonotypes between healthy human individuals. Using immunoSEQ multiplex PCR, the repertoire was profiled, and TCRdb retains in-frame clones only, with some absent. The repertoire includes hundreds of thousands of clones, 73% of them detected once, and roughly 1.9% sits in the top ten. The sequenced material came from memory CD4+ T cells sorted from blood. Stated subset: CD45RA-negative fraction. These receptors were collected from a woman between 25 and 40 years old in good health.

This clone was counted only a few times. This chain connects TRBV25-1 to TRBJ2-3; 7 bases align to TRBD2. Germline V CDR1 and CDR2: MGHDK, SYGVNS. This CDR3 contains 15 residues. V was clipped by 4 bases and J by 0 bases; unmatched bases: 4. The DNA for the CDR3 is TGTGCCAGCAGTGTCAGCGGGGATAGCACAGATACGCAGTATTTT. Amino acid sequence: CASSVSGDSTDTQYF.

On this clone itself: The identical CDR3 is also encoded by other nucleotide sequences in the sample. The J gene is TRBJ2-5, the V gene TRBV9; D is perhaps TRBD2 (5 bases). The V and J ends lost 0 bases and 2 bases respectively, with 8 bases between them. The germline CDR1 and CDR2 sequences are SGDLS and YYNGEE. The CDR3 runs 14 residues. CDR3 in DNA: TGTGCCAGCAGCGTAGGAGGGTTACAAGAGACCCAGTACTTC. Translated: CASSVGGLQETQYF.

The chain carries TRBV5-1 and TRBJ2-7; D remains ambiguous. The germline V gene has CDR1 SGHRS and CDR2 YFSETQ. Trimming removed 9 bases at V and 2 bases at J, with 12 bases between. The CDR3 is made up of 12 amino acids. Written as DNA, the CDR3 is TGCGCCACCCCTAGGAAGACCTACGAGCAGTACTTC. Translation: CATPRKTYEQYF.

This chain joins TRBV11-3 and TRBJ2-1, with 7 bases aligning to TRBD2. The V segment lost 5 bases and the J segment 13 bases; nucleotides outside the gene matches: 11. This CDR3 region has 13 residues. Germline V CDR1 and CDR2: SGHNT, YENEEA. The CDR3 sequence: CASSPSFGGSQFF. CDR3 bases: TGTGCCAGCAGCCCCAGTTTTGGCGGGAGCCAGTTCTTC.

This clone was recorded once. J is TRBJ2-3 and V is TRBV18; possible D gene TRBD2, 5 bases. From germline, CDR1 is KGHSH and CDR2 LQKENI. This CDR3 has 14 amino acids. V shed 2 bases and J shed 6 bases, with 12 bases lying between them. The CDR3 DNA sequence: TGTGCCAGCTCACCAAACGGCGGCGGGGATACGCAGTATTTT. It yields the protein CASSPNGGGDTQYF.

The chain joins TRBV4-1 to TRBJ2-7; 7 bases align to TRBD1. The CDR3 is made up of 14 amino acids. Losses at the gene ends were 4 bases for V and 2 bases for J; bases not matched to a gene: 5. Germline V CDR1 and CDR2: MGHRA, YSYEKL. CDR3 bases: TGCGCCAGCAGCCCGACAGGGACGACCTACGAGCAGTACTTC. It yields the protein CASSPTGTTYEQYF.

This clone was seen a handful of times. In DNA form, the CDR3 reads TGTGCCAGTAGTATAGATGCGGGGAACTATGGCTACACCTTC. Translating gives CASSIDAGNYGYTF. The chain has TRBV19 and TRBJ1-2; D is ambiguous. The CDR3 extends over 14 amino acids. The germline CDR1 and CDR2 sequences are LNHDA and SQIVND (reference sequence). Trimming pared 0 bases from V and 2 bases from J, leaving 7 bases between.

This chain connects TRBV2 to TRBJ2-2, with TRBD2 identical over 14 bases. Germline V lookup: CDR1 SNHLY, CDR2 FYNNEI. The J segment lost 9 bases and the V segment lost 4 bases, leaving 13 bases of the junction unmatched. The CDR3 is 18 amino acids. The DNA of the CDR3 is TGTGCCAGCAGTGTAGGGACCGCGGGACTAGCGGGGGTCCGGGAGCTGTTTTTT. It is translated as CASSVGTAGLAGVRELFF. The full variable domain, completed using reference TRBV2 and TRBJ2-2, is EPEVTQTPSHQVTQMGQEVILRCVPISNHLYFYWYRQILGQKVEFLVSFYNNEISEKSEIFDDQFSVERPDGSNFTLKIRSTKLEDSAMYFCASSVGTAGLAGVRELFFGEGSRLTVL.

The chain joins TRBV14 to TRBJ1-1; D not resolved. Germline V gives CDR1 SGHDN, CDR2 FVKESK. Trimming stripped 4 bases from V and 1 base from J, with 10 bases between. This CDR3 region has 14 residues. The CDR3 loop is CASSRDLGNTEAFF. In DNA form, the CDR3 reads TGTGCCAGCAGCCGAGACCTGGGGAACACTGAAGCTTTCTTT.